Presented here are 8 T cell receptor beta chains from one specimen sequenced in a study of cytomegalovirus exposure and HLA in healthy donors. Use of 60 Vbeta and 13 Jbeta primers characterized the PCR. The data were produced by immunoSEQ multiplex PCR, yet TCRdb's version contains in-frame clones alone and is incomplete. The sample consists of roughly 100,000 clones, 78% of them appearing once. Material for sequencing was PBMCs. These receptor sequences come from a man under 40 in good health and CMV-seronegative.

The J gene is TRBJ1-2, the V gene TRBV15; no firm D call. The CDR3 contains 15 residues. CDR1 is LNHNV, CDR2 YYDKDF, per germline (reference sequence). The V end was cut by 0 bases, the J end by 1 base, with 9 bases between. The DNA of the CDR3 is TGTGCCACCAGCAGAGATGCCAGAATTAACTATGGCTACACCTTC. This translates into CATSRDARINYGYTF.

This chain links TRBV7-9 with TRBJ1-5; D perhaps matches TRBD1 (5 bases). Trimming cost V 3 bases and J 3 bases, with 9 bases left between them. This CDR3 has 14 residues. Germline lookup yields CDR1 SEHNR and CDR2 FQNEAQ (reference sequence). Here the CDR3 DNA reads TGTGCCAGCAGCTTGCAAGGGGTCAATCAGCCCCAGCATTTT. Encoded protein: CASSLQGVNQPQHF. Based on the CDR3 plus reference TRBV7-9 and TRBJ1-5, the full variable domain is DTGVSQNPRHKITKRGQNVTFRCDPISEHNRLYWYRQTLGQGPEFLTYFQNEAQLEKSRLLSDRFSAERPKGSFSTLEIQRTEQGDSAMYLCASSLQGVNQPQHFGDGTRLSIL.

This chain links TRBV9 with TRBJ2-1, with a possible D match to TRBD1 (5 bases). From germline, CDR1 is SGDLS and CDR2 YYNGEE. V gave up 0 bases and J gave up 4 bases, with 11 bases separating them. This CDR3 is built from 15 residues. Written as DNA, the CDR3 is TGTGCCAGCAGCGTAGCGCAGGGATCTTACAATGAGCAGTTCTTC. Its protein is CASSVAQGSYNEQFF.

The chain recombines TRBV27 with TRBJ2-3; D gene uncertain. Germline assignment: CDR1 MNHEY and CDR2 SMNVEV (reference sequence). The CDR3 is made up of 15 amino acids. V lost 1 base and J 0 bases, leaving 8 bases between the germline ends. CDR3: CASSLYGLSTDTQYF. Written as DNA, the CDR3 is TGTGCCAGCAGTTTATATGGGCTGAGCACAGATACGCAGTATTTT.

The chain combines TRBV28 with TRBJ1-2; D uncertain. Per germline, CDR1 MDHEN and CDR2 SYDVKM. V shed 6 bases and J shed 6 bases, with 11 bases lying between them. The CDR3 contains 12 residues. CDR3 in amino acids: CASRVASNGYTF. CDR3 sequence (DNA): TGTGCCAGCAGGGTTGCTAGTAATGGCTACACCTTC.

The chain links TRBV9 to TRBJ2-2; 9 bases are a match to TRBD2. Germline CDR1 SGDLS, CDR2 YYNGEE. The CDR3 sequence is 18 residues long. Trimming at V came to 3 bases and at J to 0 bases, leaving 9 bases not matched to a gene. CDR3 region: CASSGGKREVTNTGELFF. In DNA, the CDR3 is TGTGCCAGCAGCGGGGGGAAGCGGGAGGTAACGAACACCGGGGAGCTGTTTTTT.

The chain is built from TRBV27 and TRBJ2-7; 7 bases are shared with TRBD2. The CDR3 extends over 15 amino acids. The junction had 9 bases not matched to a gene; V was cut back by 5 bases and J by 2 bases. Germline loops: CDR1 MNHEY, CDR2 SMNVEV (reference sequence). CDR3 sequence: CASSIRGSGTYEQYF. For the CDR3, the DNA is TGTGCCAGCAGTATTCGAGGGAGCGGGACCTACGAGCAGTACTTC.

The chain carries TRBV7-2 and TRBJ1-2; D is possibly TRBD1 (5 bases). Trimming took 5 bases from V and 8 from J, leaving 15 bases between them. The CDR3 spans 13 residues. Germline assignment: CDR1 SGHTA and CDR2 FQGNSA. The chain's CDR3 is CASSPRGERGYTF. In DNA form, the CDR3 reads TGTGCCAGCAGCCCCCGGGGGGAGCGCGGCTACACCTTC. The whole variable domain, remainder taken from reference TRBV7-2 and TRBJ1-2, is GAGVSQSPSNKVTEKGKDVELRCDPISGHTALYWYRQSLGQGLEFLIYFQGNSAPDKSGLPSDRFSAERTGGSVSTLTIQRTQQEDSAVYLCASSPRGERGYTFGSGTRLTVV.